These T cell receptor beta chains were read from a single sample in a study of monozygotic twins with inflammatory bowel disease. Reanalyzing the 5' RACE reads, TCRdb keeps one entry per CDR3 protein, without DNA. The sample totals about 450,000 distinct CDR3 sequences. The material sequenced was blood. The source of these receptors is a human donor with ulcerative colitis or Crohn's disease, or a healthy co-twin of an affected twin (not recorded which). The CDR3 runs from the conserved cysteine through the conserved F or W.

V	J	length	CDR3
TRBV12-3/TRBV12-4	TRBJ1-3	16	CASSLALGSSGNTIYF
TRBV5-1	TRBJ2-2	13	CASQVRNTGELFF
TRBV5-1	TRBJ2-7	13	CASSLGGDGEQYF
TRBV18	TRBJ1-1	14	CASSPSGGDTEAFF
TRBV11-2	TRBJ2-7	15	CASSSASGGTYEQYF
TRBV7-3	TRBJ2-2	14	CASSELTGAGELFF
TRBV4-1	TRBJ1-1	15	CASSQGDGSSGEAFF
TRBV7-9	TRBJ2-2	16	CASSLDQGGATGELFF
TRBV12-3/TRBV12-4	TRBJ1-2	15	CASSLVPQGSYGYTF
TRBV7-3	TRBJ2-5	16	CASSLGQGIWGETQYF